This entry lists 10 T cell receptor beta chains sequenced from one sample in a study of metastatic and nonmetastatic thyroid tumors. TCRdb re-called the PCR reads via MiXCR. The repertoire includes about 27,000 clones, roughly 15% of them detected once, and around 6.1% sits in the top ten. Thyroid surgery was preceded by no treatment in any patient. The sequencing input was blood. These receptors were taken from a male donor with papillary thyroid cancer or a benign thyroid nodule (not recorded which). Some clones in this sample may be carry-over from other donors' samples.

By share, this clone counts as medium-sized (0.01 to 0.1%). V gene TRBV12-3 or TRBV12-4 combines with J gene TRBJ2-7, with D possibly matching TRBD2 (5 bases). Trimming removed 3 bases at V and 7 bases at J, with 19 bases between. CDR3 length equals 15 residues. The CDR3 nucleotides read TGTGCCAGCAGTTTTCTTGGTTTCGGCTCGGGGGAGCAGTACTTC. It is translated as CASSFLGFGSGEQYF.

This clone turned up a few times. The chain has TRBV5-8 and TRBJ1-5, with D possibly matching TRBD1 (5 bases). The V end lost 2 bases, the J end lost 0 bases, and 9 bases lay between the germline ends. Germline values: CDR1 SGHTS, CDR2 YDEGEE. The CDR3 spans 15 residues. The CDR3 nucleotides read TGTGCCAGCAGCTTTCAGGGATATAGCAATCAGCCCCAGCATTTT. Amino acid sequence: CASSFQGYSNQPQHF.

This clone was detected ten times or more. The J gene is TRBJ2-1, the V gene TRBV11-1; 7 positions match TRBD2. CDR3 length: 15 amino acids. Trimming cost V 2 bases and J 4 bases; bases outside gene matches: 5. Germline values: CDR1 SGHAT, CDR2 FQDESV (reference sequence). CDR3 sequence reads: CASSLRSGGYNEQFF. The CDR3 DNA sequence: TGTGCCAGCAGCTTACGATCCGGGGGGTACAATGAGCAGTTCTTC. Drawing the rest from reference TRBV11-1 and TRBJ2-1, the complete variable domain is EAEVAQSPRYKITEKSQAVAFWCDPISGHATLYWYRQILGQGPELLVQFQDESVVDDSQLPKDRFSAERLKGVDSTLKIQPAELGDSAMYLCASSLRSGGYNEQFFGPGTRLTVL.

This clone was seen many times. The DNA for the CDR3 is TGCGCCAGCAGCCGCACAGGGGCCCGGGCCCTTAGCTCCTACAATGAGCAGTTCTTC. Amino acids: CASSRTGARALSSYNEQFF. The J gene is TRBJ2-1, the V gene TRBV5-1, with 7 bases that match TRBD1. Germline CDR1 reads SGHRS; CDR2 reads YFSETQ. V was clipped by 4 bases and J by 0 bases; unmatched bases: 16. The CDR3 covers 19 residues.

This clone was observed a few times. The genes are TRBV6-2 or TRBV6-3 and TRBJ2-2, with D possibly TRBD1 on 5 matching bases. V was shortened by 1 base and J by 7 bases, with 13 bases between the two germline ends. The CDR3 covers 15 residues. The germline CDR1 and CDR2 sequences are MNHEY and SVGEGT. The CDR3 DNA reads TGTGCCAGCAGTTACTATGCAGGGTACAGCGGGGAGCTGTTTTTT. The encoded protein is CASSYYAGYSGELFF.

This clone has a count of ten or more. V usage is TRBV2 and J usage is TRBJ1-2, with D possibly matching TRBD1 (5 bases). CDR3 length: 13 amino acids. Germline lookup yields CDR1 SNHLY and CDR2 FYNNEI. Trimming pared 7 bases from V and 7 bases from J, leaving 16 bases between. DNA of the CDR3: TGTGCCAGCATCTCGACGGAGGACACTGGCTACACCTTC. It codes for CASISTEDTGYTF.

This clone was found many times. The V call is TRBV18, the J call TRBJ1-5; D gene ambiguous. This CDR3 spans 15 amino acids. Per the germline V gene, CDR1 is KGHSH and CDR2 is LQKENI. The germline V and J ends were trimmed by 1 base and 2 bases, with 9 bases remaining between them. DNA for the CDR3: TGTGCCAGCTCACCACAAGGGCAGGGCAATCAGCCCCAGCATTTT. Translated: CASSPQGQGNQPQHF.

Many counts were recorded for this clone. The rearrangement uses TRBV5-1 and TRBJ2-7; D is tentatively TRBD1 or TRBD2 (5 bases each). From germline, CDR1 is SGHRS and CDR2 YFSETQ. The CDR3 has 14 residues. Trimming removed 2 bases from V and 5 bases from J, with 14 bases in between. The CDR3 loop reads CASSFNPGRNEQYF. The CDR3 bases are TGCGCCAGCAGCTTCAACCCGGGACGCAACGAGCAGTACTTC.

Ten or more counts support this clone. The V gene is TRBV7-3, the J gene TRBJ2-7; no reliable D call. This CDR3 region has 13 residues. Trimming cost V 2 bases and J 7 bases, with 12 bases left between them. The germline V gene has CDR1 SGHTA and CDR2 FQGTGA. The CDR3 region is CASSLAPADEQYF. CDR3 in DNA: TGTGCCAGCAGCTTAGCCCCGGCGGATGAGCAGTACTTC.

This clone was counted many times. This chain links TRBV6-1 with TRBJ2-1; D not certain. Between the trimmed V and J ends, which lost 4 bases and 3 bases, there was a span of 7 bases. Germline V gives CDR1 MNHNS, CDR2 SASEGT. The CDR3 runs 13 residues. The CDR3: CASSVSGYNEQFF. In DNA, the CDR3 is TGTGCCAGCAGTGTTTCGGGCTACAATGAGCAGTTCTTC.